Each of the 2 T cell receptor beta chains below was sequenced from the same sample in a study of shared clonotypes between healthy human individuals. Sequenced by immunoSEQ multiplex PCR; TCRdb stores in-frame clones only, minus some. The sample has approximately 1.4 million clones, nearly 99% seen once. Sample: naive CD4+ T cells sorted from blood. Sample subset: CD45RA+ positively selected. Source of these receptors: a man between 25 and 39 years old in good health.

The chain is built from TRBV19 and TRBJ1-2; D unresolved. With 7 bases removed from V and 8 bases from J, the gap between germline ends came to 11 bases. From germline, CDR1 is LNHDA and CDR2 SQIVND (reference sequence). CDR3 length: 11 residues. Written as DNA, the CDR3 is TGTGCCAGTACCCAACTGGGAGGCTACACCTTC. Protein product: CASTQLGGYTF.

The chain links TRBV6-1 to TRBJ2-5; the D gene is possibly TRBD2 (5 bases). V dropped 6 bases and J dropped 0 bases, with 8 bases sitting between them. The germline CDR1 and CDR2 sequences are MNHNS and SASEGT. This CDR3 spans 13 amino acids. The CDR3 bases are TGTGCCAGCAGAGAGGGTTACCAAGAGACCCAGTACTTC. It is translated as CASREGYQETQYF.